Sequencing of this T cell receptor (beta chain) was carried out in a study of blood T cell repertoires in COVID-19. Across the study: Sources were T cells, B-cell-depleted T cells, or PBMCs; the material itself was cDNA or gDNA.

V shed 0 bases and J 7 bases; nucleotides not matched to a gene: 5. Per germline, CDR1 LNHNV and CDR2 YYDKDF (reference sequence). CDR3 length: 15 residues. In the original workflow: Nucleated cell number was recorded as an estimate derived from reference gene primer amplification. Data came from immunoSEQ multiplex PCR; TCRdb stores just in-frame clones and leaves some out. Clone size and the V and J calls come from that table; the DNA yielded D and trimming. The sample carries approximately 310,000 clones, approximately 87% recorded once. The sequenced material came from peripheral blood. The chain is built from TRBV15 and TRBJ1-2; 10 bases align to TRBD1. This receptor was identified in a woman between 50 and 59 years old who had recovered from COVID-19. As DNA, the CDR3 is TGTGCCACCAGCAGAGATGGGACAGGGGTGGTTGGCTACACCTTC. Its protein is CATSRDGTGVVGYTF.